This entry lists 24 T cell receptor beta chains sequenced from one sample in a study of cytomegalovirus exposure and HLA in healthy donors. Primers: 60 Vbeta forward and 13 Jbeta reverse. Only in-frame clones appear in the TCRdb table, and some are missing; sequencing was by immunoSEQ multiplex PCR. The sample consists of 60,000 to 70,000 clones, more than 70% of them appearing once. The sequencing sample was made of PBMCs. Receptors were obtained from a man aged 45-65 years in good health and CMV-seropositive.

This rearrangement joins TRBV7-9 to TRBJ1-2; 7 bases are shared with TRBD1. Germline V gives CDR1 SEHNR, CDR2 FQNEAQ (reference sequence). Germline trimming cut 5 bases from V and 4 bases from J; bases unmatched to any gene: 13. The CDR3 has 16 residues. The CDR3 nucleotides read TGTGCCAGCAGCGAAACAACCGGGGACAGTTCCTATGGCTACACCTTC. This translates into CASSETTGDSSYGYTF.

This clone was detected once. The chain combines TRBV13 with TRBJ2-5, with D possibly being TRBD2 (5 bases). CDR3 length equals 14 residues. Germline CDR1 PRHDT, CDR2 FYEKMQ (reference sequence). V shed 7 bases and J shed 5 bases, with 17 bases lying between them. CDR3 sequence reads: CASKRAGQKETQYF. The DNA of the CDR3 is TGTGCCAGCAAGAGGGCAGGCCAAAAGGAGACCCAGTACTTC.

The chain carries TRBV7-3 and TRBJ2-3; 7 nucleotides agree with TRBD1. In germline, CDR1 is SGHTA, CDR2 FQGTGA. This CDR3 spans 14 amino acids. J lost 3 bases, V lost 8 bases, and 8 bases had no gene match. The CDR3 loop is CASSLTGETDTQYF. The CDR3 coding sequence is TGTGCCAGCTCACTTACAGGGGAGACAGATACGCAGTATTTT.

This clone was counted once. CDR3 sequence: CASSPLSGTSTDTQYF. For the CDR3, the DNA is TGTGCCAGCAGCCCACTCAGCGGGACTAGCACAGATACGCAGTATTTT. The chain uses TRBV14 and TRBJ2-3; 7 positions agree with TRBD2. This CDR3 contains 16 residues. V was clipped by 4 bases and J by 0 bases; unmatched bases: 7. Germline CDR1 reads SGHDN; CDR2 reads FVKESK.

The sample holds one count of this clone. The rearrangement joins TRBV29-1 to TRBJ2-3, with a possible D match to TRBD2 (5 bases). CDR3 length: 14 residues. The V gene lost 7 bases and the J gene lost 6 bases, with 20 bases spanning the gap. From germline, CDR1 is SQVTM and CDR2 ANQGSEA. The CDR3 here is CSAGGQVVRDTQYF. The CDR3, as DNA: TGCAGCGCCGGCGGGCAGGTGGTTCGGGATACGCAGTATTTT.

This clone was counted between two and nine times. The chain combines TRBV27 with TRBJ1-2, with TRBD1 identical over 10 bases. The CDR3 loop spans 14 amino acids. Germline-derived CDR1 and CDR2 are MNHEY and SMNVEV (reference sequence). V lost 0 bases, J lost 8 bases, and 3 bases stayed unmatched. The CDR3 DNA follows: TGTGCCAGCAGTTTATCGGGGACAGGGGCCGGCTACACCTTC. This sequence encodes CASSLSGTGAGYTF.

V usage is TRBV2 and J usage is TRBJ1-2; TRBD1 aligns across 9 bases. Germline V lookup: CDR1 SNHLY, CDR2 FYNNEI. V trimming: 3 bases; J trimming: 0 bases; junction bases outside the gene matches: 8. The CDR3 has 17 residues. The CDR3 loop reads CASSDRDREIANYGYTF. The CDR3 region has the DNA TGTGCCAGCAGTGACAGGGACAGGGAGATTGCTAACTATGGCTACACCTTC.

This clone has more than one count but fewer than ten. The V gene is TRBV18, the J gene TRBJ1-5; 7 bases fit TRBD1. The CDR3 totals 15 residues. CDR1 KGHSH and CDR2 LQKENI come from the germline V gene. The junction had 10 bases not matched to a gene; V was cut back by 6 bases and J by 5 bases. The CDR3 nucleotides read TGTGCCAGCTCTTCCAGGGGGAACGGGGATCAGCCCCAGCATTTT. Encoded protein: CASSSRGNGDQPQHF.

V and J are TRBV11-2 and TRBJ1-2; TRBD1 matches 9 bases. CDR3 length equals 14 residues. Germline CDR1 is SGHAT and CDR2 is FQNNGV. Trimming at V came to 3 bases and at J to 6 bases, leaving 5 bases not matched to a gene. CDR3: CASSLTGQGNGYTF. The DNA for the CDR3 is TGTGCCAGCAGCTTGACGGGACAGGGCAATGGCTACACCTTC.

This clone has just a few counts. This sequence joins TRBV19 and TRBJ2-2; possible D gene TRBD1, 5 bases. The germline CDR1 and CDR2 sequences are LNHDA and SQIVND (reference sequence). Trimming pared 7 bases from V and 2 bases from J, leaving 11 bases between. The CDR3 has 14 residues. CDR3 sequence: CASKAQGNTGELFF. CDR3 nucleotides: TGTGCCAGTAAGGCGCAGGGCAACACCGGGGAGCTGTTTTTT.

The V and J genes are TRBV6-5 and TRBJ1-5, with D possibly matching TRBD1 (6 bases). Trimming removed 5 bases at V and 7 bases at J, with 18 bases between. CDR3 length equals 15 residues. Per the germline V gene, CDR1 is MNHEY and CDR2 is SVGAGI. The CDR3 is CASSTVRGAGQPQHF. The CDR3 DNA reads as TGTGCCAGCAGTACCGTTCGGGGGGCAGGGCAGCCCCAGCATTTT.

This clone came up a few times. A far larger clone differs by one base, so this is likely a read error. This CDR3 is also generated by other DNA sequences in the sample. The genes are TRBV7-2 and TRBJ2-1; the match to TRBD2 covers 7 bases. The CDR3 is 15 amino acids. Germline V gene lookup returns CDR1 SGHTA and CDR2 FQGNSA. CDR3 in amino acids: CASSLAGGPGNDQFF. The CDR3 DNA sequence: TGTGCCAGCAGCTTAGCGGGAGGGCCTGGCAATGATCAGTTCTTC.

The chain combines TRBV27 with TRBJ2-1, with TRBD2 matching over 12 bases. CDR1 is MNHEY and CDR2 is SMNVEV in the germline V gene (reference sequence). The CDR3 consists of 16 residues. The V and J ends lost 8 bases and 7 bases, in that order; junction bases with no gene match: 12. The DNA of the CDR3 is TGTGCCAGCCTTCCGACCGGGACTAGCGGGTTTAATGAGCAGTTCTTC. Translated: CASLPTGTSGFNEQFF.

The rearrangement joins TRBV6-4 to TRBJ2-3; D is possibly TRBD2 (5 bases). The CDR3 runs to 14 residues. The V and J ends lost 4 bases and 1 base respectively, with 9 bases between them. Germline V lookup: CDR1 MRHNA, CDR2 SNTAGT. This CDR3 reads CASSGRGGTDTQYF. CDR3 bases: TGTGCCAGCAGTGGACGGGGAGGCACAGATACGCAGTATTTT.

This chain links TRBV30 with TRBJ1-3; possibly TRBD1 for D (5 bases). There are 16 residues in the CDR3. Germline-derived CDR1 and CDR2 are GTSNPN and SVGIG (reference sequence). Trimming took 0 bases from V and 0 from J, leaving 12 bases between them. Here the CDR3 reads CAWSVVGDFSGNTIYF. CDR3 nucleotides: TGTGCCTGGAGTGTGGTAGGGGATTTCTCTGGAAACACCATATATTTT.

CDR3 loop: CASSALTGTIYGYTF. CDR3 sequence (DNA): TGTGCCAGCAGCGCCTTGACAGGGACCATCTATGGCTACACCTTC. This chain links TRBV9 with TRBJ1-2; 7 nucleotides match TRBD1. In germline, CDR1 is SGDLS, CDR2 YYNGEE. The J segment lost 4 bases and the V segment lost 3 bases, leaving 9 bases of the junction unmatched. This CDR3 spans 15 amino acids. The variable domain in full, with the rest retrieved from reference TRBV9 and TRBJ1-2, is DSGVTQTPKHLITATGQRVTLRCSPRSGDLSVYWYQQSLDQGLQFLIQYYNGEERAKGNILERFSAQQFPDLHSELNLSSLELGDSALYFCASSALTGTIYGYTFGSGTRLTVV.

This chain joins TRBV18 and TRBJ1-1; D call uncertain. The CDR3 runs 13 residues. Trimming pared 3 bases from V and 6 bases from J, leaving 11 bases between. In germline, CDR1 is KGHSH, CDR2 LQKENI. The CDR3 region has the DNA TGTGCCAGCTCACCTGTACGACATTCTGAAGCTTTCTTT. Its protein is CASSPVRHSEAFF.

The chain links TRBV2 to TRBJ2-1; weak D call: TRBD1 (6 bases). This CDR3 comprises 12 residues. Germline V gene data show CDR1 as SNHLY and CDR2 as FYNNEI. Trimming pared 6 bases from V and 6 bases from J, leaving 9 bases between. The CDR3: CASRIQGNEQFF. The CDR3 nucleotides read TGTGCCAGCAGGATACAGGGCAATGAGCAGTTCTTC.

The chain uses TRBV7-9 and TRBJ2-2; TRBD1 might be the D (6 bases). V was pared by 1 base and J by 0 bases, with 12 bases between. Germline V gene data show CDR1 as SEHNR and CDR2 as FQNEAQ (reference sequence). CDR3 length equals 17 residues. This CDR3 reads CASSLGLAGANTGELFF. For the CDR3, the DNA is TGTGCCAGCAGCTTAGGATTGGCAGGGGCGAACACCGGGGAGCTGTTTTTT.

This sequence joins TRBV29-1 and TRBJ1-3, with D unresolved. CDR1 is SQVTM, CDR2 ANQGSEA, per germline. V was trimmed by 0 bases and J by 0 bases, leaving 6 bases between them. The CDR3 contains 14 residues. Here the CDR3 reads CSVEDRLSGNTIYF. The CDR3 region has the DNA TGCAGCGTTGAAGATCGACTCTCTGGAAACACCATATATTTT.

This clone has just a few counts. V usage is TRBV13 and J usage is TRBJ2-7, with 13 nucleotides matching TRBD2. Germline V gene data show CDR1 as PRHDT and CDR2 as FYEKMQ (reference sequence). Trimming cost V 5 bases and J 3 bases; bases outside gene matches: 7. This CDR3 is built from 16 residues. The DNA of the CDR3 is TGTGCCAGCAGCCCTAGGACTAGCGGGAGTCTCTACGAGCAGTACTTC. This sequence encodes CASSPRTSGSLYEQYF.

The chain links TRBV7-9 to TRBJ1-6, with a tentative D call TRBD1 (6 bases). The CDR3 spans 17 residues. V gave up 5 bases and J gave up 10 bases, with 24 bases separating them. Germline values: CDR1 SEHNR, CDR2 FQNEAQ (reference sequence). CDR3 loop: CASSLQDWEGVSSPLHF. The CDR3 DNA is TGTGCCAGCAGCCTCCAAGACTGGGAGGGGGTCAGCTCACCCCTCCACTTT.

This clone was detected only once. The chain has TRBV19 and TRBJ2-1; weak D call: TRBD1 (6 bases). From germline, CDR1 is LNHDA and CDR2 SQIVND (reference sequence). This CDR3 spans 13 amino acids. The V end was cut by 7 bases, the J end by 6 bases, with 13 bases between. This CDR3 reads CASIQGRGNEQFF. As DNA, the CDR3 is TGTGCCAGTATTCAGGGGAGAGGCAATGAGCAGTTCTTC.

This chain connects TRBV27 to TRBJ1-2, with 10 nucleotides matching TRBD1. Germline assignment: CDR1 MNHEY and CDR2 SMNVEV (reference sequence). V shed 7 bases and J 6 bases; nucleotides not matched to a gene: 8. The CDR3 is 14 amino acids. This CDR3 is CASTRDRGSHGYTF. The CDR3 region has the DNA TGTGCCAGCACCCGGGACAGGGGAAGTCATGGCTACACCTTC.